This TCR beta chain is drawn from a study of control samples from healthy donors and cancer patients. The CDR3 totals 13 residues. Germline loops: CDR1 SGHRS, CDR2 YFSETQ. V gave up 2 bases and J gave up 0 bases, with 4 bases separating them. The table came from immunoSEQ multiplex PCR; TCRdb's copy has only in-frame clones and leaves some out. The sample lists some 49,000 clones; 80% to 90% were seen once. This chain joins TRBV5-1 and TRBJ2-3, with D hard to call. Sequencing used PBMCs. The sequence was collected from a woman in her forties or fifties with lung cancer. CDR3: CASSFSSTDTQYF. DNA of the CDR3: TGCGCCAGCAGCTTCTCTAGCACAGATACGCAGTATTTT.